The following is a T cell receptor (beta chain) sequence with its context. This clone has just a few counts. Its antigen remains unidentified. No base qualities exist here, and no much larger clone lies one base off it. This same CDR3 is encoded by further DNA sequences in the sample. The germline V gene yields MGHRA for CDR1 and YSYEKL for CDR2. V is cut by 0 bases and J by 1 base, and the space between the germline ends is 9 bases. Its CDR3 holds 15 amino acids, cysteine through phenylalanine. Only the CDR3 DNA is retained, 45 bases long and in frame from the first base. The High Capacity cDNA Reverse Transcription Kit was used to reverse transcribe all of the isolated RNA, meaning that expressed TCRB transcripts were what got sequenced. Deep immunoSEQ sequencing was performed on naive, central memory and regulatory T cell samples, with an average of around 3.4 million total reads per sample. After sorted cells were lysed in RLT buffer, RNA was extracted with DNase-treated RNeasy Micro or Mini kits, with the choice depending on cell number. Each cell subset was processed separately to prevent cross-contamination, with patient and healthy donor samples processed together. Using the immunoSEQ multiplex PCR, TCRB sequences were amplified from cDNA into 87-bp fragments spanning the CDR3 region. Sequencing of the amplicons was done on the Illumina HiSeq platform. The study's processing was this. PCR bias was computationally corrected using synthetic template baselines, reads within Hamming distance 2 were collapsed, and singletons that could not be merged were discarded. Reads were aligned to IMGT to assign V, D and J genes, CDR3 length, and insertions or deletions at six rearrangement sites. Within each subset, clonotype counts were normalized to sorted cell number, after which true diversity and Gini coefficients were computed with the tcR R package. The overlap coefficient, calculated on TCRB nucleotide sequences, was used to quantify repertoire sharing. As a proxy for the pre-selection repertoire, out-of-frame TCRB sequences from naive cells were analyzed. TCRdb carries this immuneACCESS record with in-frame sequences only. Its versions omit some clonotypes, under half of them owing to an unresolved V gene in the studies checked, with the rest unexplained. For V, J and clone size, that table is used; D and trimming come from the DNA. The sample records just over 600,000 clones, around 15% of which are singletons. Of the sample, 0.093% falls within the top ten clones.

Each donor gave one peripheral blood draw, approximately 110 mL on average, collected into heparinised tubes. Naive, central memory, regulatory and stem cell-like memory CD4+ T cells were sorted on a BD FACSAria II using a panel including CD45RO, CCR7, CD25, CD127, CD95 and CD27. All sorted populations exceeded 95% purity. PBMCs were separated immediately by Lymphoprep density gradient centrifugation and were stained directly, without being cultured. So that batch effects would be minimized, each experiment stained and sorted samples in pairs, pairing one healthy donor with one patient. The data are from a study of beta chain features in type 1 diabetes (dated by TCRdb to between 2017 and 2018). Regarding the complete study: No differences in mean age, gender distribution, total cell number or subset yield were found between patients and healthy donors. A total of roughly 110 million sorted cells were examined across all samples, and the number of cells per subset was strongly correlated with RNA yield. In the study, TCRB repertoires of sorted circulating CD4+ T cell subsets from recently diagnosed type 1 diabetes patients were compared with those of matched healthy donors. Naive and central memory subsets were obtained from all 30 or so donors, but regulatory and stem cell-like memory subsets were isolated from only 8 patients and roughly 8 healthy donors.

Study-wide conclusions, independent of this receptor: Because cDNA was sequenced instead of genomic DNA, highly expressing activated cells could be over-represented, though the groups showed no difference in activation or CD3 levels. At VDJ recombination sites, patients with type 1 diabetes made fewer insertions and deleted more nucleotides, a pattern implying thymic rearrangement abnormalities. A moderate but significant shortening of TCRB CDR3 length was observed in type 1 diabetes patients in all four CD4+ subsets. PCR may preferentially amplify shorter templates, but because patient and control samples were amplified and corrected together, any resulting skew would affect both groups equally. The naive, central memory and regulatory TCRB repertoires appeared to resemble one another more closely among patients than among healthy donors. HLA sub-analyses involved small numbers of individuals, so any influence of HLA type on TCRB rearrangement remained unresolved.

The TCR originated in a man younger than 35 in good health. The sequenced sample consisted of naive CD4+ T cells from blood. Taken with the paper, the label for cell subset or site translates to: true naive CD4+ T cells. Recombination linked TRBV4-1 to TRBJ2-5; too little of a D gene remains to name it. The CDR3 reads CASSQEGFLQETQYF. The DNA reads TGCGCCAGCAGCCAAGAAGGTTTCCTCCAAGAGACCCAGTACTTC.